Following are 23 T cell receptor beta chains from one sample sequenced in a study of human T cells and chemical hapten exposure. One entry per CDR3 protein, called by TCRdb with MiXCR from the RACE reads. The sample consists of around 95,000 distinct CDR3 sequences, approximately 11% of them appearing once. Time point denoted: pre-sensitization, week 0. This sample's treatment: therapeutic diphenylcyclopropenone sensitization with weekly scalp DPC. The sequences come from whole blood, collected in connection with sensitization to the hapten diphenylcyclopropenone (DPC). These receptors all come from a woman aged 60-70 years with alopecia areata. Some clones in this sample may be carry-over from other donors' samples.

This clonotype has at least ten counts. CDR3 coding DNA: TGCAGTGCTGGGTTGGGTGTGGGCACTGAAGCTTTCTTT. Protein product: CSAGLGVGTEAFF. The rearrangement links TRBV20-1 to TRBJ1-1; D is unresolved. The CDR3 is made up of 13 amino acids. From germline, CDR1 is DFQATT and CDR2 SNEGSKA (reference sequence). Trimming left V 5 bases short and J 4 bases short, with 14 bases between.

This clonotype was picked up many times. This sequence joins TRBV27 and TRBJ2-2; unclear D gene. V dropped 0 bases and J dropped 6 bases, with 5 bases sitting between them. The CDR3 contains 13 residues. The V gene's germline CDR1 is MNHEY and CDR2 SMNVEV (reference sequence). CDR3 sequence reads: CASSLSVAGELFF. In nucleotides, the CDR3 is TGTGCCAGCAGTTTATCGGTAGCCGGGGAGCTGTTTTTT.

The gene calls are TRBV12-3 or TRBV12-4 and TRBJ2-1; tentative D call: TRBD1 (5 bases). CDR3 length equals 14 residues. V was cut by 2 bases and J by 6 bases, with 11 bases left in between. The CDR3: CASSLRGVGNEQFF. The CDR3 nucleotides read TGTGCCAGCAGTTTAAGGGGTGTCGGCAATGAGCAGTTCTTC.

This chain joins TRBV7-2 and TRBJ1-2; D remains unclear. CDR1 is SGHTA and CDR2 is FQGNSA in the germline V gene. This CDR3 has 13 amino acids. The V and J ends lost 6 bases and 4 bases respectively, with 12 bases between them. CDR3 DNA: TGTGCCAGCAGACCAACAGCGCGCTATGGCTACACCTTC. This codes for CASRPTARYGYTF.

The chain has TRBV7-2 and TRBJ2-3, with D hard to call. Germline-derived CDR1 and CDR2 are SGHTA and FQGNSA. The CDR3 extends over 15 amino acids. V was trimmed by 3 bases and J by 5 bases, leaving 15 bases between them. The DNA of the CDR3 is TGTGCCAGCAGCTTGTTCGAGACGCCGAGAGATACGCAGTATTTT. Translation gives CASSLFETPRDTQYF.

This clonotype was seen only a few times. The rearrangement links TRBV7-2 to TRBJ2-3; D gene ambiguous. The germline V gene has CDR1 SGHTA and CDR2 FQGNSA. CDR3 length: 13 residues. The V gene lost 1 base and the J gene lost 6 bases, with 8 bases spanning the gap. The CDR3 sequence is CASSLEGLDTQYF. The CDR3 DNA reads TGTGCCAGCAGCTTAGAGGGCTTGGATACGCAGTATTTT.

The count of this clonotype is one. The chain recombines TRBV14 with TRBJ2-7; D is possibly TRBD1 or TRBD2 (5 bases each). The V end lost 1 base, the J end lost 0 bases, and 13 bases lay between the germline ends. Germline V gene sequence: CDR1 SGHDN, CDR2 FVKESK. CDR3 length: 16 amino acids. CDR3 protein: CASSQGSGTSSYEQYF. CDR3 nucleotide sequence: TGTGCCAGCAGCCAAGGTTCGGGGACGAGCTCCTACGAGCAGTACTTC.

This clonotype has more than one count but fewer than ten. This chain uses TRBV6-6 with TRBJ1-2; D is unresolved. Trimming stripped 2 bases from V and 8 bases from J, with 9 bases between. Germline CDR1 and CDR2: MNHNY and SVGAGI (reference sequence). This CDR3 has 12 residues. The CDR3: CASSYGSGGYTF. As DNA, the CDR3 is TGTGCCAGCAGTTACGGGTCCGGCGGCTACACCTTC.

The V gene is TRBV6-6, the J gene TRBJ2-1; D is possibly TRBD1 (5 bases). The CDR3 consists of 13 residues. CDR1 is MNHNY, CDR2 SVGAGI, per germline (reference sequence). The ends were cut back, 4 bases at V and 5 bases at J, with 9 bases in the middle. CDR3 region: CASSLPGNNEQFF. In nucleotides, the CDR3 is TGTGCCAGCAGTTTGCCAGGGAACAATGAGCAGTTCTTC.

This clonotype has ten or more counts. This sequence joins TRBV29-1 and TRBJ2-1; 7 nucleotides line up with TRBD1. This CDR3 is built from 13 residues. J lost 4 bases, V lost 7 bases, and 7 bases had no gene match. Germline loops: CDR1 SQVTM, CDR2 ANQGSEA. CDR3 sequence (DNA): TGCAGCGGACGACAGGGTGGGTACAATGAGCAGTTCTTC. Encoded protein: CSGRQGGYNEQFF.

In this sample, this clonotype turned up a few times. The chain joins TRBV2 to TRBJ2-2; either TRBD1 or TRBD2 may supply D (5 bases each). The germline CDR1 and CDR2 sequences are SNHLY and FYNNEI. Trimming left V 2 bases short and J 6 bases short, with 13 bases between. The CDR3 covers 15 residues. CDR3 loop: CASSEISGAAGELFF. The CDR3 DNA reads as TGTGCCAGCAGTGAAATTTCCGGGGCCGCCGGGGAGCTGTTTTTT. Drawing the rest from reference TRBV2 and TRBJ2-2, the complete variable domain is EPEVTQTPSHQVTQMGQEVILRCVPISNHLYFYWYRQILGQKVEFLVSFYNNEISEKSEIFDDQFSVERPDGSNFTLKIRSTKLEDSAMYFCASSEISGAAGELFFGEGSRLTVL.

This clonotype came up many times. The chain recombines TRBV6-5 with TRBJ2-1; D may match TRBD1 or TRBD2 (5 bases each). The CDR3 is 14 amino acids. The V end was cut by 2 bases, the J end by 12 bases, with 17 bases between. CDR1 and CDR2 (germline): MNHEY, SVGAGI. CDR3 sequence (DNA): TGTGCCAGCAGTTACATTGGGGGAAACATGGGGCAGTTCTTC. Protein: CASSYIGGNMGQFF.

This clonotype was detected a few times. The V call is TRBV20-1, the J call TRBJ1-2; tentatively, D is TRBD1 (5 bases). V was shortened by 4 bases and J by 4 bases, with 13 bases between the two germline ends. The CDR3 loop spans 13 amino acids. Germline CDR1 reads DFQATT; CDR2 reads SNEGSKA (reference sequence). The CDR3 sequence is CSAKGAGGYGYTF. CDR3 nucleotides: TGCAGTGCTAAAGGGGCAGGTGGCTATGGCTACACCTTC.

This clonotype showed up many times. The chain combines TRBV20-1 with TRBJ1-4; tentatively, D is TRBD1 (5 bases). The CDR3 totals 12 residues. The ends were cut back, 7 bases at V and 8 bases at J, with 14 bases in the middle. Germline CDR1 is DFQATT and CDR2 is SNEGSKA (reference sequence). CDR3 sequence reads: CSVGRDYEKLFF. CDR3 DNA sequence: TGCAGTGTTGGCAGGGATTACGAAAAACTGTTTTTT.

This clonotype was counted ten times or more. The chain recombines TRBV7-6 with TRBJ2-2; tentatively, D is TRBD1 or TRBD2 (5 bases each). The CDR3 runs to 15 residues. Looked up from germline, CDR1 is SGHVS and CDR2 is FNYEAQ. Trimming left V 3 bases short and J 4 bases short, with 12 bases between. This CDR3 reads CASSLGVGVTGELFF. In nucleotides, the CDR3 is TGTGCCAGCAGCTTGGGGGTAGGGGTCACCGGGGAGCTGTTTTTT.

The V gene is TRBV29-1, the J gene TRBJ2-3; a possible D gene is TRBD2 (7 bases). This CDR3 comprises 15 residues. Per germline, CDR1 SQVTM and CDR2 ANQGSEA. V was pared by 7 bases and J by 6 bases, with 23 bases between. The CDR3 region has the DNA TGCAGCGATACTTCTAGTCGGGGGGCCGGGGATACGCAGTATTTT. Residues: CSDTSSRGAGDTQYF.

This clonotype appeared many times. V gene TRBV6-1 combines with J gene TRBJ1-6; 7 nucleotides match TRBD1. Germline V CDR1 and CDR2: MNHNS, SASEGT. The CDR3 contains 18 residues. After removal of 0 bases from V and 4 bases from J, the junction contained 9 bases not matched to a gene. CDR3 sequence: CASSEAWGGTDYNSPLHF. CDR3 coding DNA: TGTGCCAGCAGTGAAGCGTGGGGCGGGACAGATTATAATTCACCCCTCCACTTT.

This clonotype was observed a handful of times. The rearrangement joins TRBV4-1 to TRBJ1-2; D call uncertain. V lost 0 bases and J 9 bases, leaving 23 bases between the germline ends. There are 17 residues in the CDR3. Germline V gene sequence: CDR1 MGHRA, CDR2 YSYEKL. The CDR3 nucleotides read TGCGCCAGCAGCCAAGAAGGCTACGGTAAACCGTCTTCGAGCTACACCTTC. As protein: CASSQEGYGKPSSSYTF.

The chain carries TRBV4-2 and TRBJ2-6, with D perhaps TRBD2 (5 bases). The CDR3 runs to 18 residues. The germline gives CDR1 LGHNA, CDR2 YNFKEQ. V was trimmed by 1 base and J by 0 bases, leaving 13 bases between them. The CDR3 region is CASSQGEGVGSGANVLTF. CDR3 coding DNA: TGTGCCAGCAGCCAAGGAGAGGGCGTGGGCTCTGGGGCCAACGTCCTGACTTTC.

CDR3 bases: TGTGCCATCAATTCTTATAGCGATGAGCAGTTCTTC. Translation gives CAINSYSDEQFF. The chain combines TRBV10-3 with TRBJ2-1; possible D gene TRBD2, 5 bases. CDR1 and CDR2 (germline): ENHRY, SYGVKD. There are 12 residues in the CDR3. V lost 7 bases, J lost 8 bases, and 12 bases lay in between.

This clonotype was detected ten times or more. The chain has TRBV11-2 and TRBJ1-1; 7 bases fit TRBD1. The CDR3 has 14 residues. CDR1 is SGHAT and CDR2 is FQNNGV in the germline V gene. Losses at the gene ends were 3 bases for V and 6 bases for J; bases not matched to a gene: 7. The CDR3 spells CASSFQNRGAEAFF. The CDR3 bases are TGTGCCAGCAGCTTCCAAAACAGGGGAGCTGAAGCTTTCTTT.

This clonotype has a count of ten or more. CDR3: CASSGGSYEQYF. The CDR3, as DNA: TGTGCCAGCAGTGGGGGTAGCTACGAGCAGTACTTC. V gene TRBV2 combines with J gene TRBJ2-7; no definite D call. Trimming left V 4 bases short and J 3 bases short, with 7 bases between. This CDR3 contains 12 residues. The V gene's germline CDR1 is SNHLY and CDR2 FYNNEI.

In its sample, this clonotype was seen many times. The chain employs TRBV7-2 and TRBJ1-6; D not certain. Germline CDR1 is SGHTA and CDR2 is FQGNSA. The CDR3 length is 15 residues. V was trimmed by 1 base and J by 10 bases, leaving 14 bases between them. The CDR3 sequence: CASSLGPTLRSPLHF. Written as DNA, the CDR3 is TGTGCCAGCAGCTTAGGACCCACGCTTAGGTCACCCCTCCACTTT.